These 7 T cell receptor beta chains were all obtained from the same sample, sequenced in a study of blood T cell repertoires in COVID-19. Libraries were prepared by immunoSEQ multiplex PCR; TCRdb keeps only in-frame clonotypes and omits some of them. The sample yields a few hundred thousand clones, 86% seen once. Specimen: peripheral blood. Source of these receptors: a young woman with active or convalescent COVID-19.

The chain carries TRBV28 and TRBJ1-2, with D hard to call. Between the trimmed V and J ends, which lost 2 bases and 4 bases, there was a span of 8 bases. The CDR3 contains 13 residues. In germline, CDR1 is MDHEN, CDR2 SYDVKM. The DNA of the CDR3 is TGTGCCAGCAGTTTAGTGGCAGGCTATGGCTACACCTTC. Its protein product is CASSLVAGYGYTF.

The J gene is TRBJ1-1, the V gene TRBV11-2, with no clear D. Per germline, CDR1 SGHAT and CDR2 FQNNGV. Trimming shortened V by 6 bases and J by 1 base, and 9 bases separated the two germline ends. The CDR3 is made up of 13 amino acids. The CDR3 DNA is TGTGCCAGCAGTAATCAACAGAACACTGAAGCTTTCTTT. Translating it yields CASSNQQNTEAFF.

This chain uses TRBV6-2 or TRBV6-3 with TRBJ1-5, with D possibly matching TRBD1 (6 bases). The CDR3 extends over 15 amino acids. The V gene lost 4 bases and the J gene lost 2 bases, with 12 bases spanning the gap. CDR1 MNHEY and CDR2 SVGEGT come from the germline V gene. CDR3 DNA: TGTGCCAGCAGTTCAAATTACAGGGGCAATCAGCCCCAGCATTTT. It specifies CASSSNYRGNQPQHF.

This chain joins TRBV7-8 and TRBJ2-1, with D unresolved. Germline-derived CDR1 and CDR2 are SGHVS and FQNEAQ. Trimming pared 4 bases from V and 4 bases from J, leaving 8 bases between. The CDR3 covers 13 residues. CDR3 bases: TGTGCCAGCAGCTGGAGAGCTTACAATGAGCAGTTCTTC. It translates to CASSWRAYNEQFF.

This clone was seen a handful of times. The CDR3 DNA follows: TGCGCCAGCAGAGGCAGGGACCAAGAGACCCAGTACTTC. The encoded protein is CASRGRDQETQYF. The chain is built from TRBV4-1 and TRBJ2-5, with a weak D call TRBD1 (5 bases). CDR3 length: 13 residues. The germline CDR1 and CDR2 sequences are MGHRA and YSYEKL. V was shortened by 6 bases and J by 0 bases, with 8 bases between the two germline ends.

The CDR3: CSASTVYNTEAFF. Here the CDR3 DNA reads TGCAGTGCTAGTACAGTCTATAACACTGAAGCTTTCTTT. The chain links TRBV20-1 to TRBJ1-1; D is uncertain. The V end lost 3 bases, the J end lost 2 bases, and 10 bases lay between the germline ends. The CDR3 runs 13 residues. The germline V gene encodes CDR1 DFQATT and CDR2 SNEGSKA (reference sequence).

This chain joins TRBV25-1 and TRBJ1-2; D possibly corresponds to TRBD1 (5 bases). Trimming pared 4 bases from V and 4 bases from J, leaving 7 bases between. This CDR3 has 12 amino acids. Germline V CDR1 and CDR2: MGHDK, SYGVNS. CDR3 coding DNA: TGTGCCAGCAGTGGGGGCTCCTATGGCTACACCTTC. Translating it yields CASSGGSYGYTF.